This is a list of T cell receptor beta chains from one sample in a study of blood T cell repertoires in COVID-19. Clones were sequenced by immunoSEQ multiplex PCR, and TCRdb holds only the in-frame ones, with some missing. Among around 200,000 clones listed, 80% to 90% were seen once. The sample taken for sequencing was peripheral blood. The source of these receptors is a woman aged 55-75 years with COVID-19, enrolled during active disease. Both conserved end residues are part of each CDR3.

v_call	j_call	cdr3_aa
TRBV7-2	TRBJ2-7	CASSLVTSGPTYEQYF
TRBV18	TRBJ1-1	CATSEVNTEAFF
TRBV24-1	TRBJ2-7	CATSEQGLTEQYF
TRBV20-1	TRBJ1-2	CSASEDRGGGYTF
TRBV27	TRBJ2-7	CASSLSDRGRLEQYF
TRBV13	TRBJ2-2	CASSSPTSGNVGELFF
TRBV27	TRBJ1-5	CASSLGANQPQHF
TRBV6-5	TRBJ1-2	CASSSTGGVTSYTF
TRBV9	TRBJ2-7	CASSVAGADYEQYF
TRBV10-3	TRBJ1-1	CAISLGGGTPNTEAFF
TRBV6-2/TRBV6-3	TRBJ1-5	CASSRNTGSLLQPQHF
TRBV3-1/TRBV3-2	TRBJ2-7	CASSQGTGSYEQYF
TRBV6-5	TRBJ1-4	CAVQQGSRTGELFF
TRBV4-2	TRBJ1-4	CASSQDPGGGGNEKLFF
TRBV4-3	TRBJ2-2	CASSQAPAGGNTGELFF
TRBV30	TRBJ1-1	CAWSVTRVNTEAFF
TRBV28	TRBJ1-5	CASSSGQGGNQPQHF
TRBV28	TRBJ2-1	CASSLNFAGATLNEQFF
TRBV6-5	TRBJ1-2	CASSLTDNYGYTF
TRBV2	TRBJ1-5	CASSRDRANQPQHF
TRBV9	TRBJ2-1	CASSVGASGRAGEQFF
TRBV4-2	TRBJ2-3	CASSQELAGAPFSTQYF
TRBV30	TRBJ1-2	CAGTGGHYGYTF